Each of the 21 T cell receptor beta chains below was sequenced from the same sample in a study of T cell responses to AZD1222 COVID-19 vaccine (dated by TCRdb to the early 2020s). The sample's time point label is to be understood as: baseline before first vaccination. The library was generated by the immunoSEQ multiplex PCR assay. Entries here come from immuneACCESS through TCRdb and include only in-frame sequences with V and J called. Some clones fail to appear in such tables; in the studies checked, an unresolved V gene covers under half of the shortfall, and the cause of the remainder is unknown. The sample contains 93,000 or so clones, around 90% of them found a single time. The ten largest make up 20% of the sample. Sequencing was performed on peripheral blood, taken on day 0 of AZD1222 vaccination. These receptors all stem from an adult in good health.

Regarding this clone: This same CDR3 is encoded by further DNA sequences in the sample. The chain has TRBV5-1 and TRBJ2-2; D ambiguous. Germline V CDR1 and CDR2: SGHRS, YFSETQ. CDR3 size: 15 residues. V lost 0 bases to trimming and J lost 2 bases, with 8 bases between them. The CDR3, as DNA: TGCGCCAGCAGCTTGGAAGGCCAAAACACCGGGGAGCTGTTTTTT. Protein: CASSLEGQNTGELFF.

The chain links TRBV28 to TRBJ2-7; 11 bases are a match to TRBD2. V lost 6 bases and J lost 6; bases outside the gene matches: 7. The germline V gene has CDR1 MDHEN and CDR2 SYDVKM. This CDR3 is built from 14 residues. The CDR3 DNA follows: TGTGCCAGCAGGCAACTAGCGGGAGCTTCCGAGCAGTACTTC. Translation gives CASRQLAGASEQYF.

This sequence joins TRBV14 and TRBJ1-2; maybe TRBD1 (6 bases). Between the trimmed V and J ends, which lost 5 bases and 6 bases, there was a span of 10 bases. This CDR3 is built from 12 residues. Germline values: CDR1 SGHDN, CDR2 FVKESK. The CDR3 loop is CASSRGFDGYTF. Written as DNA, the CDR3 is TGTGCCAGCAGCAGGGGGTTCGATGGCTACACCTTC.

This chain links TRBV14 with TRBJ1-2; D gene ambiguous. The CDR3 length is 16 residues. Germline V CDR1 and CDR2: SGHDN, FVKESK. With 0 bases removed from V and 0 bases from J, the gap between germline ends came to 11 bases. The CDR3 bases are TGTGCCAGCAGCCAAGATGCCCGAGAGCCTAACTATGGCTACACCTTC. Its protein is CASSQDAREPNYGYTF. The variable domain in full, completed from reference TRBV14 and TRBJ1-2, reads EAGVTQFPSHSVIEKGQTVTLRCDPISGHDNLYWYRRVMGKEIKFLLHFVKESKQDESGMPNNRFLAERTGGTYSTLKVQPAELEDSGVYFCASSQDAREPNYGYTFGSGTRLTVV.

The genes are TRBV19 and TRBJ1-2, with D unresolved. Germline V gene lookup returns CDR1 LNHDA and CDR2 SQIVND (reference sequence). V lost 9 bases to trimming and J lost 10 bases, with 6 bases between them. This CDR3 is 8 amino acids long. CDR3 residues: CARSPYTF. CDR3 nucleotides: TGTGCCAGATCCCCCTACACCTTC.

The chain recombines TRBV11-2 with TRBJ2-7, with 10 bases matching TRBD1. Unmatched junction bases numbered 12, after V lost 10 bases and J lost 0 bases. The CDR3 length is 16 residues. Germline V gene sequence: CDR1 SGHAT, CDR2 FQNNGV. The CDR3 region has the DNA TGTGCCACCCTCGAAAAGACAGGGGGCTCCTCCTACGAGCAGTACTTC. It yields the protein CATLEKTGGSSYEQYF.

The gene calls are TRBV3-1 (or the pseudogene TRBV3-2) and TRBJ2-1; D not resolved. The germline V gene has CDR1 LGHDT and CDR2 YNNKEL (reference sequence). V was clipped by 0 bases and J by 13 bases, with 13 bases between them. CDR3 length: 13 residues. CDR3 protein: CASSQEGSQNQFF. The CDR3 DNA sequence: TGTGCCAGCAGCCAAGAAGGCAGCCAGAACCAGTTCTTC.

V usage is TRBV5-1 and J usage is TRBJ1-2; D possibly corresponds to TRBD1 (6 bases). Trimming removed 2 bases at V and 0 bases at J, with 14 bases between. The germline V gene encodes CDR1 SGHRS and CDR2 YFSETQ. The CDR3 is 16 amino acids. Written as DNA, the CDR3 is TGCGCCAGCAGCTTAACCGCAGGGGTCTCTAACTATGGCTACACCTTC. It specifies CASSLTAGVSNYGYTF.

The chain recombines TRBV19 with TRBJ1-5; 8 nucleotides agree with TRBD1. Per the germline V gene, CDR1 is LNHDA and CDR2 is SQIVND (reference sequence). The trim removed 5 bases at V and 3 bases at J, leaving 6 bases unmatched. The CDR3 totals 15 residues. CDR3 region: CASSPRTGINQPQHF. The CDR3 DNA reads TGTGCCAGTAGTCCGCGGACAGGGATCAATCAGCCCCAGCATTTT.

V is TRBV6-6 and J is TRBJ1-2; 7 bases agree with TRBD1. Losses at the gene ends were 5 bases for V and 7 bases for J; bases not matched to a gene: 22. CDR1 MNHNY and CDR2 SVGAGI come from the germline V gene (reference sequence). There are 18 residues in the CDR3. CDR3 sequence: CASSLQQGSGLWIPGYTF. The DNA of the CDR3 is TGTGCCAGCAGTCTCCAACAGGGGTCCGGGTTGTGGATTCCTGGCTACACCTTC.

The gene calls are TRBV2 and TRBJ1-4, with D uncertain. This CDR3 spans 13 amino acids. Trimming stripped 5 bases from V and 10 bases from J, with 14 bases between. The germline V gene encodes CDR1 SNHLY and CDR2 FYNNEI. CDR3: CASSPVPSGKLFF. CDR3 bases: TGTGCCAGCAGTCCCGTCCCATCGGGAAAACTGTTTTTT.

The chain carries TRBV27 and TRBJ2-7, with TRBD2 matching 7 bases. The germline CDR1 and CDR2 sequences are MNHEY and SMNVEV (reference sequence). With V trimmed by 6 bases and J by 3 bases, 11 bases remained unmatched. This CDR3 region has 15 residues. The CDR3, as DNA: TGTGCCAGCAGCCATCAACTCTGGGGGGGCTACGAGCAGTACTTC. Protein: CASSHQLWGGYEQYF.

The V and J genes are TRBV7-2 and TRBJ2-1, with 10 nucleotides matching TRBD2. CDR1 and CDR2 from the germline V gene are SGHTA and FQGNSA. This CDR3 has 15 amino acids. V dropped 5 bases and J dropped 7; count of bases not matched to a gene: 8. In nucleotides, the CDR3 is TGTGCCAGCAGCCTACTAGCGGGGCCGGGTAATGAGCAGTTCTTC. Its translation: CASSLLAGPGNEQFF.

V usage is TRBV5-1 and J usage is TRBJ2-7; D possibly corresponds to TRBD1 (5 bases). The V and J ends lost 3 bases and 1 base respectively, with 14 bases between them. The CDR3 sequence is 15 residues long. CDR1 SGHRS and CDR2 YFSETQ come from the germline V gene. CDR3 residues: CASSYSGLFSYEQYF. The DNA of the CDR3 is TGCGCCAGCAGCTATTCAGGGCTCTTTTCCTACGAGCAGTACTTC. Drawing the rest from reference TRBV5-1 and TRBJ2-7, the complete variable domain is KAGVTQTPRYLIKTRGQQVTLSCSPISGHRSVSWYQQTPGQGLQFLFEYFSETQRNKGNFPGRFSGRQFSNSRSEMNVSTLELGDSALYLCASSYSGLFSYEQYFGPGTRLTVT.

The chain combines TRBV28 with TRBJ2-7; D could derive from TRBD1 or TRBD2 (5 bases each). Germline V lookup: CDR1 MDHEN, CDR2 SYDVKM. This CDR3 has 15 amino acids. V was trimmed by 3 bases and J by 2 bases, leaving 14 bases between them. The CDR3 bases are TGTGCCAGCAGTTTTGTCGGGGCTCGAACCTACGAGCAGTACTTC. Its translation: CASSFVGARTYEQYF.

The chain joins TRBV10-3 to TRBJ1-3; D not certain. V lost 2 bases and J 3 bases, leaving 14 bases between the germline ends. The CDR3 contains 16 residues. The germline gives CDR1 ENHRY, CDR2 SYGVKD. This chain's CDR3 is CAISEGQALGGNTIYF. For the CDR3, the DNA is TGTGCCATCAGTGAGGGGCAGGCTTTAGGTGGAAACACCATATATTTT.

The chain uses TRBV7-2 and TRBJ1-1, with TRBD1 matching over 7 bases. CDR3 length equals 13 residues. With 5 bases clipped from V and 2 bases from J, the junction kept 2 bases outside the gene matches. Germline CDR1 and CDR2: SGHTA and FQGNSA. Here the CDR3 reads CASSRQGNTEAFF. The CDR3 DNA reads as TGTGCCAGCAGCCGACAGGGAAACACTGAAGCTTTCTTT.

The chain combines TRBV11-2 with TRBJ1-1, with D perhaps TRBD1 (5 bases). Trimming left V 3 bases short and J 2 bases short, with 16 bases between. Germline V gene sequence: CDR1 SGHAT, CDR2 FQNNGV. There are 16 residues in the CDR3. CDR3 sequence: CASSFGVGTINTEAFF. The CDR3 DNA sequence: TGTGCCAGCAGCTTCGGGGTGGGGACTATCAACACTGAAGCTTTCTTT.

The CDR3 sequence: CASSPLAGGRPDTQYF. DNA of the CDR3: TGTGCCAGCAGCCCACTAGCGGGGGGGCGTCCAGATACGCAGTATTTT. V and J are TRBV21-1 and TRBJ2-3; the table's TRBD2 call for D was not verified on the DNA. TRBV21-1 is recorded as a pseudogene. The CDR3 loop spans 16 amino acids.

This clone was recorded a few times. The chain links TRBV9 to TRBJ2-1, with 8 bases fitting TRBD1. Germline CDR1 reads SGDLS; CDR2 reads YYNGEE. Trimming took 4 bases from V and 10 from J; bases not matched to a gene: 10. This CDR3 has 14 amino acids. CDR3 amino acids: CASSKWTGLYEQFF. The DNA for the CDR3 is TGTGCCAGCAGCAAATGGACAGGGCTTTACGAGCAGTTCTTC. Variable domain in full (rest from reference TRBV9 and TRBJ2-1): DSGVTQTPKHLITATGQRVTLRCSPRSGDLSVYWYQQSLDQGLQFLIQYYNGEERAKGNILERFSAQQFPDLHSELNLSSLELGDSALYFCASSKWTGLYEQFFGPGTRLTVL.

The V call is TRBV9, the J call TRBJ2-1; 7 nucleotides agree with TRBD2. CDR1 is SGDLS and CDR2 is YYNGEE in the germline V gene. The CDR3 contains 15 residues. V lost 2 bases and J lost 3; bases outside the gene matches: 5. CDR3 coding DNA: TGTGCCAGCAGCGTCGCGGGAGTACGCTACAATGAGCAGTTCTTC. Protein sequence: CASSVAGVRYNEQFF.